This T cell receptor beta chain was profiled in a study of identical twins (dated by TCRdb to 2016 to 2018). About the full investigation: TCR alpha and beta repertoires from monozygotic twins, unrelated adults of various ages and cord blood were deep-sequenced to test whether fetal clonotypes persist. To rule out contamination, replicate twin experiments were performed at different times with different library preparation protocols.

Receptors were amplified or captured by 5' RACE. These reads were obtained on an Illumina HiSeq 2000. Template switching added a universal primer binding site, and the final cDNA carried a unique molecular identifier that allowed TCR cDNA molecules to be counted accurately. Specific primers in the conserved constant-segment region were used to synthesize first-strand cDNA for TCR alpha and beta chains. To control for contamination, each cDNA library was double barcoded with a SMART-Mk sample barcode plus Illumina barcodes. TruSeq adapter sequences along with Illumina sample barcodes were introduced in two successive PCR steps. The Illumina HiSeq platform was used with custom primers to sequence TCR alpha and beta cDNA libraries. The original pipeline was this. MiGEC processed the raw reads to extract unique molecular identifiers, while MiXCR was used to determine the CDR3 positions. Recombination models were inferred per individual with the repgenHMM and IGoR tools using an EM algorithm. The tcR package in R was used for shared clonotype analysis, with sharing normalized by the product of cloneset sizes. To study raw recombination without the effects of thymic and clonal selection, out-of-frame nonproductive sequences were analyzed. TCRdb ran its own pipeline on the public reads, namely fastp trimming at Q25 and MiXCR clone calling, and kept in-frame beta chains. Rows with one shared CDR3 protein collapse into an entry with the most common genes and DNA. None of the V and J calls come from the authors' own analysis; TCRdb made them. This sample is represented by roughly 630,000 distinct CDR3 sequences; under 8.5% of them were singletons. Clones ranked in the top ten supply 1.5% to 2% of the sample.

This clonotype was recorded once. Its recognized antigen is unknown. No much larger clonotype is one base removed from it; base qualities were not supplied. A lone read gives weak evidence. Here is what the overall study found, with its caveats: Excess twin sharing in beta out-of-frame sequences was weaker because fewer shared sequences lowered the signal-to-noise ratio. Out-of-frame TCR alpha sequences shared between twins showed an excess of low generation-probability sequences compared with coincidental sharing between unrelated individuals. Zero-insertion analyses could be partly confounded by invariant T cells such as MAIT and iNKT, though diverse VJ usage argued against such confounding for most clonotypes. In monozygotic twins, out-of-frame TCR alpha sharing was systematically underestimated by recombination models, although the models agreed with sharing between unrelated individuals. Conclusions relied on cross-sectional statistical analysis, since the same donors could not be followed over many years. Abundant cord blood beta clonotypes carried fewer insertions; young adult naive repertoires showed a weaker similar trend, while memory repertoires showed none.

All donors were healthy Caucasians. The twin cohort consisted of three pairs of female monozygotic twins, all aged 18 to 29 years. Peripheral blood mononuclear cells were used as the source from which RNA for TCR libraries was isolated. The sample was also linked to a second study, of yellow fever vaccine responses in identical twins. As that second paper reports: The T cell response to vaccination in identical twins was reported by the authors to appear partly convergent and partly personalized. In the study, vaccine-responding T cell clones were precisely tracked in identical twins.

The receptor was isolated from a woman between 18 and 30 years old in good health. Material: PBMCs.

The base sequence is TGTGCCAGCAGCCACAGGGGTCCGAACACCGGGGAGCTGTTTTTT. It translates as CASSHRGPNTGELFF. The V gene is TRBV7-8 and the J gene is TRBJ2-2, with 7 central nucleotides matching TRBD1. The CDR3 holds 15 amino acids from the cysteine to the phenylalanine. Only the CDR3 DNA is retained, 45 bases long and in frame from the first base. The germline V and J ends show losses of 5 bases and 0 bases respectively, and no gene match explains 3 bases of the junction. CDR1 and CDR2, per the germline V gene, are SGHVS and FQNEAQ.